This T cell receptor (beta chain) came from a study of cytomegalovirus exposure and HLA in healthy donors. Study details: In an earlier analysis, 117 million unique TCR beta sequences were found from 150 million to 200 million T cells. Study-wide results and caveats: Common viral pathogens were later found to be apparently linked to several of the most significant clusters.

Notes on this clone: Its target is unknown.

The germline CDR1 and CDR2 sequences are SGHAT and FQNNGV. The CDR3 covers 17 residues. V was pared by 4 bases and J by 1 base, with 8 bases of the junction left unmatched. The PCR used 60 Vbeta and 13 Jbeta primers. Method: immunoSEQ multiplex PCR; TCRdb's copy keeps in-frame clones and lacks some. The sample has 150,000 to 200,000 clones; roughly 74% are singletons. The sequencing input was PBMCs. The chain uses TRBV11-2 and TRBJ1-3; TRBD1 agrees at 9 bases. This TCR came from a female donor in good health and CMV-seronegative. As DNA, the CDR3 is TGTGCCAGCAGCTACACCGGGACAGGGAGTTCTGGAAACACCATATATTTT. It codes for CASSYTGTGSSGNTIYF.